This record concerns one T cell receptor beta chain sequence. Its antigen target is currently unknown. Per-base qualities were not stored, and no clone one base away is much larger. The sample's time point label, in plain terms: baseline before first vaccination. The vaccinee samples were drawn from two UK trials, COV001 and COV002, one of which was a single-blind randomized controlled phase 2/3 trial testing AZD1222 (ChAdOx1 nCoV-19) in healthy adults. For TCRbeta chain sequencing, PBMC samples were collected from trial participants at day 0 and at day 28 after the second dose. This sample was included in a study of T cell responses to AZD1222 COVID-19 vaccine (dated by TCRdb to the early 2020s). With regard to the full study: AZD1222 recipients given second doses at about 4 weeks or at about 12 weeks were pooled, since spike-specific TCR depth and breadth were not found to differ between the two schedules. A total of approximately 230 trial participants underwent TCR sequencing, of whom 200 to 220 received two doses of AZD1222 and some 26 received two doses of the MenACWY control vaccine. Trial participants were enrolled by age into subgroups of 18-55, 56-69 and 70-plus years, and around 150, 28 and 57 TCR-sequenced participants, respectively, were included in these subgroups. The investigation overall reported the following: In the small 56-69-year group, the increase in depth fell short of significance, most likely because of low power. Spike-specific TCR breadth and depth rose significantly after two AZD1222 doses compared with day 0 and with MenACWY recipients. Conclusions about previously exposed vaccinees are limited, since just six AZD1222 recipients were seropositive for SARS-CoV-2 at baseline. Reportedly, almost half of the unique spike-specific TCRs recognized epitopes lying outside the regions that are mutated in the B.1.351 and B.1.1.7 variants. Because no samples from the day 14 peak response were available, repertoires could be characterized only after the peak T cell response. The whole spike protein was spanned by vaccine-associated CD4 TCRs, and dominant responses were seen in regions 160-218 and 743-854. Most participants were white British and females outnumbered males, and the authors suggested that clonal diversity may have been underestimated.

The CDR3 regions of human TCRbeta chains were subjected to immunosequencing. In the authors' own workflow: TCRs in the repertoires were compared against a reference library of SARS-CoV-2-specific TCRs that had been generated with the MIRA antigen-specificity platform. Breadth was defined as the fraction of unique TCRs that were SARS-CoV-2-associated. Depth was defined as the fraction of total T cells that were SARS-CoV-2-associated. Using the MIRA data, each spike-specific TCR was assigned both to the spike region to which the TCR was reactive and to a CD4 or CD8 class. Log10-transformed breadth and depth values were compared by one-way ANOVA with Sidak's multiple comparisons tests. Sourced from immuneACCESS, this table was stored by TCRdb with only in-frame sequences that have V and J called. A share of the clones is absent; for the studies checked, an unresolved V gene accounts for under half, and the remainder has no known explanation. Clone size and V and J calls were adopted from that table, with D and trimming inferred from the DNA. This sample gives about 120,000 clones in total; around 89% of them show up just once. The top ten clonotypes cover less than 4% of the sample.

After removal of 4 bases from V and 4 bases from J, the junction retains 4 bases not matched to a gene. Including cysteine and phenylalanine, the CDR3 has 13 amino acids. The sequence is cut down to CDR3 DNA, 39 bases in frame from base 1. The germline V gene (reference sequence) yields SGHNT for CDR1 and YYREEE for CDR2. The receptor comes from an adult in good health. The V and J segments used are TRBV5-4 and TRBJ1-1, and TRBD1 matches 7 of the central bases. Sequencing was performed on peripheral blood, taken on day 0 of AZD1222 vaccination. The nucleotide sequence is TGTGCCAGCAGCAAGCAGGGGGGCACTGAAGCTTTCTTT. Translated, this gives CASSKQGGTEAFF. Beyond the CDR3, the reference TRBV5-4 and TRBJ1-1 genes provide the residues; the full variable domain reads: ETGVTQSPTHLIKTRGQQVTLRCSSQSGHNTVSWYQQALGQGPQFIFQYYREEENGRGNFPPRFSGLQFPNYSSELNVNALELDDSALYLCASSKQGGTEAFFGQGTRLTVV.